This T cell receptor beta chain is drawn from a study of a mutant IDH1 vaccine in newly diagnosed glioma. Study-level information: The treated group averaged 40.4 years old and was about 62% male, roughly 38% female. Patients got radiotherapy, temozolomide, or both beforehand, and most got both. Study findings and constraints: Pseudoprogression appears to have had no connection to changes in top peripheral T cell clonotypes.

The CDR3 totals 11 residues. Trimming cost V 6 bases and J 5 bases, with 10 bases left between them. The germline V gene encodes CDR1 GTSNPN and CDR2 SVGIG (reference sequence). Note on this clone: Antigen specificity is unknown.

TCRdb's copy holds only in-frame clones and misses some; the assay was immunoSEQ multiplex PCR. The profile shows 45,000 to 55,000 clones, more than 60% of them singletons. Time point defined: week 35, safety follow-up. The content of each vaccine dose was 300 ug of mutant IDH1 20-mer peptide, and topical imiquimod accompanied it. The study gave patients eight vaccinations in weeks 1, 3, 5, 7, 11, 15, 19, 23. The chain combines TRBV30 with TRBJ1-2; maybe TRBD1 (5 bases). This sample comprised PBMCs, obtained from a glioma patient whose treatment included an IDH1 peptide vaccine. The clonotype was recovered from a middle-aged man with glioma. CDR3 nucleotides: TGTGCCTGTCAGGGAGGGTATGGCTACACCTTC. This encodes CACQGGYGYTF.